This T cell receptor beta chain appears in the sequencing data of a study of T cell responses to AZD1222 COVID-19 vaccine. V lost 0 bases to trimming and J lost 2 bases, with 11 bases between them. In germline, CDR1 is LGHDT, CDR2 YNNKEL (reference sequence). The CDR3 is 16 residues long. Study-level points and caveats: The repertoires were collected only after the peak T cell response. Reportedly, nearly half of unique spike TCRs recognized epitopes outside B.1.351/B.1.1.7 mutations. Clonal diversity was possibly underestimated, and the donors were mostly white British, with more females. After two AZD1222 doses, spike-specific TCR breadth and depth rose versus day 0.

TCRdb keeps only in-frame clones here, not all; method: immunoSEQ multiplex PCR. The sample includes about 150,000 clones, roughly 90% seen only once; the top ten take 3% to 3.5%. Remarks on this clone: Its antigen is unknown.

This chain connects TRBV3-1 (or the pseudogene TRBV3-2) to TRBJ1-3; D is undetermined. The sample was peripheral blood, taken on day 0 of AZD1222 vaccination. This sequence was found in an adult in good health. The CDR3: CASSQDVRLTGNTIYF. Here the CDR3 DNA reads TGTGCCAGCAGCCAAGATGTTAGGCTTACTGGAAACACCATATATTTT.